This TCR beta chain originates from a study of relationships among human T cell subsets. With respect to this clonotype: A junction boundary mismatches the germline segment, possibly from a read error.

The CDR3 consists of 15 residues. The T cell receptor alpha and beta CDR3 regions were amplified from mRNA by semiquantitative ARM-PCR. Exponential amplification used communal superprimers after tagged nested gene-specific primers in ARM-PCR. TCRdb reprocessed the multiplex PCR reads with MiXCR, giving one entry per CDR3 protein. The sample holds approximately 15,000 distinct CDR3 sequences, about three fifths seen once. This chain links TRBV12-3 or TRBV12-4 with TRBJ1-5, with D possibly TRBD1 on 6 matching bases. The sequenced material came from total T cells sorted from blood. The receptor was isolated from a man aged 40-50 years in good health. DNA of the CDR3: TGTGCCAGCAGTTTATTCCGGGACACTAATCGGCCCCAGCATTTT. Translated: CASSLFRDTNRPQHF.